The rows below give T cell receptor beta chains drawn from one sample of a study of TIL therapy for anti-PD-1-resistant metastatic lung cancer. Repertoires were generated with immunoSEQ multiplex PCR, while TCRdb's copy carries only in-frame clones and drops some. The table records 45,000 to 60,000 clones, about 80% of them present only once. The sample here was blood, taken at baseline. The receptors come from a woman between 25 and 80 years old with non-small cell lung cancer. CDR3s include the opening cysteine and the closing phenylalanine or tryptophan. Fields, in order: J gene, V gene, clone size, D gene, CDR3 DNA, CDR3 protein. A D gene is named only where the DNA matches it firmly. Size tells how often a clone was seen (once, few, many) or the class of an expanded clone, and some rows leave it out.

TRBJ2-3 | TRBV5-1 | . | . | TGCGCCAGCAGCTATTTAGTGGAAGATACGCAGTATTTT | CASSYLVEDTQYF
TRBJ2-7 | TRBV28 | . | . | TGTGCCAGCAGTTCCCCCGGCGGGTCCTCCTACGAGCAGTACTTC | CASSSPGGSSYEQYF
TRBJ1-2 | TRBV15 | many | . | TGTGCCACCAGCAGGATCCGGGATACAACTTATGGCTACACCTTC | CATSRIRDTTYGYTF
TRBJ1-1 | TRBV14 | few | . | TGTGCCAGCAGCCCTCGACGGAGAGGGGACACTGAAGCTTTCTTT | CASSPRRRGDTEAFF
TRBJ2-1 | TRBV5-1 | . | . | TGCGCCAGCAGCTTTCCCAGCGATGAGCAGTTCTTC | CASSFPSDEQFF
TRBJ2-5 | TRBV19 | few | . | TGTGCCAGTAGTATAGGCGGGACCCCCCTGGAGACCCAGTACTTC | CASSIGGTPLETQYF
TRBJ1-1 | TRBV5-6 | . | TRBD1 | TGTGCCAGCAGGAGGACAGGGGATACTGAAGCTTTCTTT | CASRRTGDTEAFF
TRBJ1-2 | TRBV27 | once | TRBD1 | TGTGCCAGCAGCCCAGAGACAGGGTGGGACTATGGCTACACCTTC | CASSPETGWDYGYTF
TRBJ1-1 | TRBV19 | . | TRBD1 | TGTGCCAGTACCGACAGGGGCCGGAACACTGAAGCTTTCTTT | CASTDRGRNTEAFF
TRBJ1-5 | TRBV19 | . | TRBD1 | TGTGCCAGTCGGGACAGGGATTTTCCTAGTTTCGGTCAGCCCCAGCATTTT | CASRDRDFPSFGQPQHF
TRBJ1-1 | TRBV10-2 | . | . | TGCGCCAGCAAAGATCGGGGACGGGAGAACACTGAAGCTTTCTTT | CASKDRGRENTEAFF
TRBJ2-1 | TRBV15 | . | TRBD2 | TGTGCCACCAGCAGAAAGCTAGCGGGTGGGGAGCAGTTCTTC | CATSRKLAGGEQFF
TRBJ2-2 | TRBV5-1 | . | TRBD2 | TGCGCCAGCAGCTTGGGAGCGGGAGGGACGACCGGGGAGCTGTTTTTT | CASSLGAGGTTGELFF
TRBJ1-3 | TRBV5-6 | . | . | TGTGCCAGCAGCCTTCGAACGGCTGGAAACACCATATATTTT | CASSLRTAGNTIYF
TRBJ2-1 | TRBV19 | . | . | TGTGCCAGTAGTATATCGAGCGTATACAATGAGCAGTTCTTC | CASSISSVYNEQFF
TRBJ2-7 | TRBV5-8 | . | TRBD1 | TGTGCCAGCAGCCAACCGGGACAGGGGTTTGTCGAGCAGTACTTC | CASSQPGQGFVEQYF